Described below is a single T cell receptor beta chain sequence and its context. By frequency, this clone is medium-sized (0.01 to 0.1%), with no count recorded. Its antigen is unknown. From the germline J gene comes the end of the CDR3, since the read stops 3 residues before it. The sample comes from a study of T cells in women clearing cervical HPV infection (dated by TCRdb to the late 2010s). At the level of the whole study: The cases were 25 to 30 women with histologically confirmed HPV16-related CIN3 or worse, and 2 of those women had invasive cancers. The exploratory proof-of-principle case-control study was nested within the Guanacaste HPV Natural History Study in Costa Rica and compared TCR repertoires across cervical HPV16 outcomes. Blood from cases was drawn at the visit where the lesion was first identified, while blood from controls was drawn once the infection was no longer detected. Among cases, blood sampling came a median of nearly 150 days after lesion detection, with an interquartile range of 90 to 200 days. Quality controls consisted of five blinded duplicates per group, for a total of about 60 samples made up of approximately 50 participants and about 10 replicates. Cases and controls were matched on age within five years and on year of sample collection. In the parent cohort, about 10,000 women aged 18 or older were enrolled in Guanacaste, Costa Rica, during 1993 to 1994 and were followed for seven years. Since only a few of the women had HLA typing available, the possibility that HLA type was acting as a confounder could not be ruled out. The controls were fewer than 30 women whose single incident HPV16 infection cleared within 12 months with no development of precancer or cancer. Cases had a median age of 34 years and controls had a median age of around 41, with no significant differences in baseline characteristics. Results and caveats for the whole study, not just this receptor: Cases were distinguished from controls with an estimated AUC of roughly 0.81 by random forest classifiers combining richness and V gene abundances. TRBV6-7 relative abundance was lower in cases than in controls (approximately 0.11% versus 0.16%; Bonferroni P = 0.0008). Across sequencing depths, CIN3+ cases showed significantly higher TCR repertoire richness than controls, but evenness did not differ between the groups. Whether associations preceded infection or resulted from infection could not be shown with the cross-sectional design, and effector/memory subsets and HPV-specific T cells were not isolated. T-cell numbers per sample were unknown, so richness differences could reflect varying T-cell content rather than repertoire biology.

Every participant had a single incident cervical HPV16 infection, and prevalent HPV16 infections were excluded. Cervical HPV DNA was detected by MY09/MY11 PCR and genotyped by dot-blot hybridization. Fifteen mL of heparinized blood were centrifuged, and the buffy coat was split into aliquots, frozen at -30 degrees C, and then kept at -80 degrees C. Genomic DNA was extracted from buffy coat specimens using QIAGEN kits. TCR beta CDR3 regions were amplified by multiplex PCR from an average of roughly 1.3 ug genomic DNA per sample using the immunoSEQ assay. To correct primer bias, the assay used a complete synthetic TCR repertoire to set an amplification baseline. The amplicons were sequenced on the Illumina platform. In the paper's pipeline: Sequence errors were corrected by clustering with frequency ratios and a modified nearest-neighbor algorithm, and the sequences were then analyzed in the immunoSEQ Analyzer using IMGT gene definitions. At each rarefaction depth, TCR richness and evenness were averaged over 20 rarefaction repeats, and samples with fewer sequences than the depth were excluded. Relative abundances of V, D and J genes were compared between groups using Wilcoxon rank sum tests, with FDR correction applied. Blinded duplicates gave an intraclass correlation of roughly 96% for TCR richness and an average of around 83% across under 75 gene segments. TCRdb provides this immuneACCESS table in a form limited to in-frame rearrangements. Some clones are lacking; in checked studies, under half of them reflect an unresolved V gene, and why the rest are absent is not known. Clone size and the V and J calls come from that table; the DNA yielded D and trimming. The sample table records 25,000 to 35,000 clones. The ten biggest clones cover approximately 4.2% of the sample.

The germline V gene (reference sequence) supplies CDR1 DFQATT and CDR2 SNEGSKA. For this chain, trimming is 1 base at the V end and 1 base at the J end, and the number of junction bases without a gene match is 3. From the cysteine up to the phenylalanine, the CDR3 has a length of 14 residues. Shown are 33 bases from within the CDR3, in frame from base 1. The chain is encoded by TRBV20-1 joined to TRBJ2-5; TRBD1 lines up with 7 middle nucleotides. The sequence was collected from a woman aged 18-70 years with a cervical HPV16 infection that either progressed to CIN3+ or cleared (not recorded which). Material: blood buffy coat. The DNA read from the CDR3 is TGCAGTGCTAGAGGGGACAGTAGCCAAGAGACC. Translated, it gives CSARGDSSQET. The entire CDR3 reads CSARGDSSQETQYF.